The sequence of this T cell receptor (beta chain) was determined in a study of T cells in Graves' hyperthyroidism and ophthalmopathy. With regard to this clonotype: Its antigen is still unknown.

With 6 bases clipped from V and 2 bases from J, the junction kept 6 bases outside the gene matches. CDR3 length: 17 residues. Germline V gives CDR1 SGHRS, CDR2 YFSETQ. Clinical Activity Scores of at least 3, NOSPECS grades of at least 4 and durations under 3 months characterized ophthalmopathy patients. TCR beta CDR3 sequences were amplified from RNA transcripts. A set of HTBI primers served as the primers for a first-round RT-PCR of the TCR CDR3. TCRdb reprocessed the multiplex PCR reads with MiXCR, giving one entry per CDR3 protein. This table holds 640,000 or so distinct CDR3 sequences, 11% to 15% found once. Whole-study results and caveats: Separating ophthalmopathy from stable hyperthyroidism was achieved by a 13 V-J model.

The source of this sequence is a young woman with Graves' ophthalmopathy. The source material was blood. The V call is TRBV5-1, the J call TRBJ2-3, with 16 bases that match TRBD2. The CDR3 bases are TGCGCCAGCACTGGGACTAGCGGGAGGGCGACCACAGATACGCAGTATTTT. This codes for CASTGTSGRATTDTQYF.